This section outlines one T cell receptor beta chain sequence together with its context. Antigen: not known. The data were obtained in a study of chemoradiotherapy in HPV16-positive cancers. Clones were sequenced by immunoSEQ multiplex PCR, and TCRdb holds only the in-frame ones, with some missing. Of thousands of clones in the sample, 70% to 80% are singletons; the top ten hold about 9.7%. Study results and limitations: For HPV16-positive patients, expanding HPV-responsive T cells associated with longer recurrence-free survival.

The CDR3 consists of 15 residues. V was clipped by 2 bases and J by 8 bases; unmatched bases: 9. Per the germline V gene, CDR1 is LNHDA and CDR2 is SQIVND (reference sequence). The specimen comprised tumor tissue, sampled from a patient who underwent chemoradiotherapy. The chain combines TRBV19 with TRBJ1-5; 7 bases match TRBD1. The TCR comes from a human donor with HPV-associated anogenital cancer. For the CDR3, the DNA is TGTGCCAGTAGTATATTGCAGGGGGAGAAAGAGCCCCAGCATTTT. Translating gives CASSILQGEKEPQHF.